This is a list of T cell receptor beta chains from one sample in a study of blood T cell repertoires in COVID-19. The data were produced by immunoSEQ multiplex PCR, yet TCRdb's version contains in-frame clones alone and is incomplete. Among 200,000 to 250,000 clones, over 90% were seen once, and the ten largest hold 0.83%. Sequenced input: peripheral blood. Every receptor here comes from a man younger than 40 with COVID-19, enrolled during active disease. The CDR3 runs from the conserved cysteine through the conserved F or W. The order of the fields is V gene, D gene, J gene, clone size, CDR3 protein, CDR3 DNA. D genes are given only for firm matches. Only part of the rows carry a size: once, few, many, or a class if the clone is expanded.

V: TRBV12-5; D: .; J: TRBJ1-6; size: .; CDR3: CASAFGTSYNSPLHF; DNA: TGTGCTAGTGCTTTCGGGACATCTTATAATTCACCCCTCCACTTT
V: TRBV19; D: .; J: TRBJ1-5; size: .; CDR3: CASSPHQTGYSNQPQHF; DNA: TGTGCCAGTAGTCCCCACCAGACGGGTTATAGCAATCAGCCCCAGCATTTT
V: TRBV28; D: TRBD1; J: TRBJ2-7; size: .; CDR3: CASSLSGGGIYEQYF; DNA: TGTGCCAGCAGTTTATCAGGGGGTGGAATCTACGAGCAGTACTTC
V: TRBV4-1; D: TRBD1; J: TRBJ2-2; size: .; CDR3: CASSQVGTGGRNTGELFF; DNA: TGCGCCAGCAGCCAAGTCGGGACAGGGGGAAGGAACACCGGGGAGCTGTTTTTT
V: TRBV5-1; D: .; J: TRBJ1-1; size: .; CDR3: CASSLAPDRNTEAFF; DNA: TGCGCCAGCAGCTTGGCTCCGGACAGGAACACTGAAGCTTTCTTT
V: TRBV29-1; D: TRBD1; J: TRBJ1-2; size: .; CDR3: CSVGQGAGGYTF; DNA: TGCAGCGTTGGCCAGGGGGCTGGTGGCTACACCTTC
V: TRBV9; D: TRBD1; J: TRBJ1-6; size: .; CDR3: CASSLTGVGDSPLHF; DNA: TGTGCCAGCAGCTTAACAGGGGTCGGTGATTCACCCCTCCACTTT
V: TRBV19; D: .; J: TRBJ1-1; size: .; CDR3: CASSIGHGNTEAFF; DNA: TGTGCCAGTAGTATAGGACACGGGAACACTGAAGCTTTCTTT
V: TRBV5-1; D: .; J: TRBJ1-2; size: .; CDR3: CASSPGNYGYTF; DNA: TGCGCCAGCAGCCCCGGGAACTATGGCTACACCTTC
V: TRBV5-5; D: .; J: TRBJ1-5; size: .; CDR3: CASSWGGRGDQPQHF; DNA: TGTGCCAGCAGCTGGGGTGGGAGGGGGGATCAGCCCCAGCATTTT
V: TRBV11-2; D: .; J: TRBJ1-3; size: .; CDR3: CASSFQGSGNTIYF; DNA: TGTGCCAGCAGCTTCCAGGGCTCTGGAAACACCATATATTTT
V: TRBV7-2; D: .; J: TRBJ1-4; size: .; CDR3: CASSSHTLNEKLFF; DNA: TGTGCCAGCAGCTCCCACACCCTTAATGAAAAACTGTTTTTT
V: TRBV2; D: TRBD1; J: TRBJ1-5; size: .; CDR3: CASSEAGQGQGPQHF; DNA: TGTGCCAGCAGTGAAGCCGGACAGGGCCAGGGGCCCCAGCATTTT
V: TRBV9; D: .; J: TRBJ1-5; size: .; CDR3: CASSVGGGNQPQHF; DNA: TGTGCCAGCAGCGTTGGGGGGGGAAATCAGCCCCAGCATTTT
V: TRBV19; D: TRBD2; J: TRBJ2-5; size: .; CDR3: CASSSGGAQTQYF; DNA: TGTGCCAGTAGTAGCGGGGGGGCACAGACCCAGTACTTC
V: TRBV9; D: .; J: TRBJ1-2; size: .; CDR3: CASSVGAQGRYGYTF; DNA: TGTGCCAGCAGCGTAGGGGCCCAGGGGCGCTATGGCTACACCTTC
V: TRBV19; D: TRBD1; J: TRBJ1-2; size: .; CDR3: CASSTPGQGSGYTF; DNA: TGTGCCAGTAGTACTCCGGGACAGGGATCGGGCTACACCTTC
V: TRBV29-1; D: .; J: TRBJ2-1; size: .; CDR3: CSPTVYNEQFF; DNA: TGCAGCCCGACAGTTTACAATGAGCAGTTCTTC
V: TRBV5-1; D: .; J: TRBJ1-1; size: few; CDR3: CASSRSLDSTEAFF; DNA: TGCGCCAGCAGTCGCTCCTTAGACAGCACTGAAGCTTTCTTT
V: TRBV7-3; D: .; J: TRBJ2-2; size: .; CDR3: CASSLTPGRNTGELFF; DNA: TGTGCCAGCAGCTTAACTCCAGGTCGGAACACCGGGGAGCTGTTTTTT
V: TRBV19; D: TRBD1; J: TRBJ2-2; size: few; CDR3: CASSPQTGGLTGELFF; DNA: TGTGCCAGTAGTCCGCAGACAGGGGGCCTCACCGGGGAGCTGTTTTTT
V: TRBV29-1; D: .; J: TRBJ2-1; size: .; CDR3: CSARLPSYNEQFF; DNA: TGCAGCGCCCGACTCCCATCCTACAATGAGCAGTTCTTC
V: TRBV29-1; D: .; J: TRBJ1-1; size: .; CDR3: CSVEARTEAFF; DNA: TGCAGCGTTGAAGCGCGGACTGAAGCTTTCTTT
V: TRBV5-1; D: TRBD2; J: TRBJ2-1; size: .; CDR3: CASKSGRAGGLNEQFF; DNA: TGCGCCAGCAAGTCTGGCAGAGCGGGGGGACTCAATGAGCAGTTCTTC
V: TRBV19; D: .; J: TRBJ1-5; size: .; CDR3: CASSSRVDQPQHF; DNA: TGTGCCAGTAGTTCCAGGGTTGATCAGCCCCAGCATTTT
V: TRBV5-6; D: .; J: TRBJ1-2; size: once; CDR3: CASTQGGYTF; DNA: TGTGCCAGCACACAGGGAGGCTACACCTTC
V: TRBV7-3; D: TRBD2; J: TRBJ2-1; size: .; CDR3: CASGSGGGGEQFF; DNA: TGTGCCAGCGGCAGCGGGGGTGGTGGTGAGCAGTTCTTC
V: TRBV6-5; D: .; J: TRBJ1-3; size: .; CDR3: CATLDSLSGNTIYF; DNA: TGTGCCACCTTGGACAGTTTATCTGGAAACACCATATATTTT
V: TRBV7-3; D: TRBD1; J: TRBJ2-5; size: .; CDR3: CASSLRQGETQYF; DNA: TGTGCCAGCAGCCTGAGACAGGGAGAGACCCAGTACTTC
V: TRBV9; D: TRBD1; J: TRBJ1-6; size: .; CDR3: CASSAGQGDSPLHF; DNA: TGTGCCAGCAGCGCGGGACAGGGTGATTCACCCCTCCACTTT
V: TRBV7-2; D: .; J: TRBJ1-1; size: .; CDR3: CASSLGGGSEAFF; DNA: TGTGCCAGCAGCTTAGGGGGGGGCTCGGAAGCTTTCTTT
V: TRBV30; D: .; J: TRBJ2-2; size: .; CDR3: CAWSSGGYTGELFF; DNA: TGTGCCTGGAGTTCTGGGGGGTATACCGGGGAGCTGTTTTTT
V: TRBV19; D: .; J: TRBJ1-2; size: .; CDR3: CASSSGFSYGYTF; DNA: TGTGCCAGTAGTTCTGGTTTCTCCTACGGCTACACCTTC
V: TRBV12-3/TRBV12-4; D: TRBD1; J: TRBJ1-2; size: .; CDR3: CASSRDRSRGYTF; DNA: TGTGCCAGCAGTCGGGACAGGTCGAGAGGCTACACCTTC
V: TRBV3-1/TRBV3-2; D: .; J: TRBJ1-6; size: .; CDR3: CASSLLGNSPLHF; DNA: TGTGCCAGCAGCCTCCTCGGGAATTCACCCCTCCACTTT
V: TRBV2; D: .; J: TRBJ1-1; size: .; CDR3: CASRPGRNTEAFF; DNA: TGTGCCAGCAGACCCGGGAGGAACACTGAAGCTTTCTTT
V: TRBV6-6; D: TRBD1; J: TRBJ2-7; size: .; CDR3: CATNSDGTGLFYEQYF; DNA: TGTGCCACCAACTCCGACGGGACAGGGCTCTTCTACGAGCAGTACTTC
V: TRBV12-3/TRBV12-4; D: .; J: TRBJ1-2; size: .; CDR3: CASSLGARGYTF; DNA: TGTGCCAGCAGTTTAGGGGCCAGAGGCTACACCTTC
V: TRBV7-9; D: .; J: TRBJ1-4; size: few; CDR3: CASSLALSGATNEKLFF; DNA: TGTGCCAGCAGCTTAGCGCTATCGGGGGCAACTAATGAAAAACTGTTTTTT
V: TRBV5-1; D: .; J: TRBJ1-4; size: .; CDR3: CASSLDGSEKLFF; DNA: TGCGCCAGCAGCTTGGATGGTAGTGAAAAACTGTTTTTT
V: TRBV7-7; D: TRBD1; J: TRBJ2-3; size: .; CDR3: CASSLSWTGSTDTQYF; DNA: TGTGCCAGCAGCTTATCTTGGACAGGGAGCACAGATACGCAGTATTTT
V: TRBV11-2; D: TRBD1; J: TRBJ1-2; size: .; CDR3: CASSPDRGDGYTF; DNA: TGTGCCAGCAGCCCGGACAGGGGTGATGGCTACACCTTC
V: TRBV6-5; D: .; J: TRBJ2-2; size: .; CDR3: CASVVPGHLGRELFF; DNA: TGTGCCAGCGTGGTTCCCGGACACCTGGGCCGGGAGCTGTTTTTT
V: TRBV5-1; D: .; J: TRBJ2-6; size: .; CDR3: CASSLQVPGANVLTF; DNA: TGCGCCAGCAGCTTACAGGTACCTGGGGCCAACGTCCTGACTTTC
V: TRBV19; D: TRBD1; J: TRBJ1-1; size: .; CDR3: CASSTHRTGLEAFF; DNA: TGTGCCAGTAGTACCCATCGGACAGGGCTGGAAGCTTTCTTT
V: TRBV5-4; D: .; J: TRBJ1-1; size: .; CDR3: CASSLDAERAFF; DNA: TGTGCCAGCAGCTTGGACGCAGAGCGGGCTTTCTTT
V: TRBV9; D: TRBD1; J: TRBJ1-3; size: .; CDR3: CASSVSLDRANTIYF; DNA: TGTGCCAGCAGCGTCTCCTTGGACAGGGCGAACACCATATATTTT
V: TRBV9; D: .; J: TRBJ2-2; size: .; CDR3: CASSVSFPGELFF; DNA: TGTGCCAGCAGCGTTAGTTTTCCCGGGGAGCTGTTTTTT
V: TRBV19; D: TRBD1; J: TRBJ1-1; size: .; CDR3: CASSRTPDRENTEAFF; DNA: TGTGCCAGTAGTAGAACCCCGGACAGGGAAAACACTGAAGCTTTCTTT
V: TRBV7-9; D: .; J: TRBJ2-1; size: .; CDR3: CASSVSNQGSDEQFF; DNA: TGTGCCAGCAGCGTCTCGAACCAGGGGTCGGATGAGCAGTTCTTC
V: TRBV30; D: .; J: TRBJ1-3; size: .; CDR3: CALRPSGNTIYF; DNA: TGTGCCCTCAGGCCCTCTGGAAACACCATATATTTT
V: TRBV2; D: .; J: TRBJ2-1; size: .; CDR3: CASRGGTPNEQFF; DNA: TGTGCCAGCAGGGGTGGGACTCCAAATGAGCAGTTCTTC
V: TRBV21-1; D: .; J: TRBJ1-6; size: once; CDR3: CASSQVSPLHF; DNA: TGTGCCAGCAGCCAGGTTTCACCCCTCCACTTT
V: TRBV6-6; D: TRBD2; J: TRBJ2-7; size: .; CDR3: CASSYGGGRSYEQYF; DNA: TGTGCCAGCAGTTACGGCGGGGGGCGTTCCTACGAGCAGTACTTC
V: TRBV19; D: .; J: TRBJ1-1; size: .; CDR3: CASHSQGNRAGTEAFF; DNA: TGTGCCAGTCACTCCCAGGGGAACAGGGCGGGCACTGAAGCTTTCTTT
V: TRBV11-3; D: TRBD1; J: TRBJ2-7; size: .; CDR3: CASSLWTGGTYEQYF; DNA: TGTGCCAGCAGCCTATGGACAGGGGGAACCTACGAGCAGTACTTC
V: TRBV7-6; D: .; J: TRBJ1-6; size: .; CDR3: CASSLDGGVRSPLHF; DNA: TGTGCCAGCAGCTTAGACGGGGGGGTTCGATCACCCCTCCACTTT